This T cell receptor (beta chain) comes out of a study of blood T cell repertoires in COVID-19. Turning to the study itself: Donors in the United States, Italy and Spain gave samples during acute or convalescent COVID-19.

Germline lookup yields CDR1 SGHRS and CDR2 YFSETQ. The length of the CDR3 is 15 residues. The V end was cut by 2 bases, the J end by 10 bases, with 18 bases between. Data came from immunoSEQ multiplex PCR; TCRdb stores just in-frame clones and leaves some out. The table includes under 150,000 clones, around 83% detected once. The V and J genes are TRBV5-1 and TRBJ1-4; possibly TRBD1 for D (6 bases). This sequence was found in a human donor in a cohort sampled during active COVID-19. Sequenced material: peripheral blood. DNA for the CDR3: TGCGCCAGCAGCTTAGGGGGTGGAAGTGAGAGAAAACTGTTTTTT. Translation: CASSLGGGSERKLFF. The full variable domain, its missing parts supplied by reference TRBV5-1 and TRBJ1-4, is KAGVTQTPRYLIKTRGQQVTLSCSPISGHRSVSWYQQTPGQGLQFLFEYFSETQRNKGNFPGRFSGRQFSNSRSEMNVSTLELGDSALYLCASSLGGGSERKLFFGSGTQLSVL.